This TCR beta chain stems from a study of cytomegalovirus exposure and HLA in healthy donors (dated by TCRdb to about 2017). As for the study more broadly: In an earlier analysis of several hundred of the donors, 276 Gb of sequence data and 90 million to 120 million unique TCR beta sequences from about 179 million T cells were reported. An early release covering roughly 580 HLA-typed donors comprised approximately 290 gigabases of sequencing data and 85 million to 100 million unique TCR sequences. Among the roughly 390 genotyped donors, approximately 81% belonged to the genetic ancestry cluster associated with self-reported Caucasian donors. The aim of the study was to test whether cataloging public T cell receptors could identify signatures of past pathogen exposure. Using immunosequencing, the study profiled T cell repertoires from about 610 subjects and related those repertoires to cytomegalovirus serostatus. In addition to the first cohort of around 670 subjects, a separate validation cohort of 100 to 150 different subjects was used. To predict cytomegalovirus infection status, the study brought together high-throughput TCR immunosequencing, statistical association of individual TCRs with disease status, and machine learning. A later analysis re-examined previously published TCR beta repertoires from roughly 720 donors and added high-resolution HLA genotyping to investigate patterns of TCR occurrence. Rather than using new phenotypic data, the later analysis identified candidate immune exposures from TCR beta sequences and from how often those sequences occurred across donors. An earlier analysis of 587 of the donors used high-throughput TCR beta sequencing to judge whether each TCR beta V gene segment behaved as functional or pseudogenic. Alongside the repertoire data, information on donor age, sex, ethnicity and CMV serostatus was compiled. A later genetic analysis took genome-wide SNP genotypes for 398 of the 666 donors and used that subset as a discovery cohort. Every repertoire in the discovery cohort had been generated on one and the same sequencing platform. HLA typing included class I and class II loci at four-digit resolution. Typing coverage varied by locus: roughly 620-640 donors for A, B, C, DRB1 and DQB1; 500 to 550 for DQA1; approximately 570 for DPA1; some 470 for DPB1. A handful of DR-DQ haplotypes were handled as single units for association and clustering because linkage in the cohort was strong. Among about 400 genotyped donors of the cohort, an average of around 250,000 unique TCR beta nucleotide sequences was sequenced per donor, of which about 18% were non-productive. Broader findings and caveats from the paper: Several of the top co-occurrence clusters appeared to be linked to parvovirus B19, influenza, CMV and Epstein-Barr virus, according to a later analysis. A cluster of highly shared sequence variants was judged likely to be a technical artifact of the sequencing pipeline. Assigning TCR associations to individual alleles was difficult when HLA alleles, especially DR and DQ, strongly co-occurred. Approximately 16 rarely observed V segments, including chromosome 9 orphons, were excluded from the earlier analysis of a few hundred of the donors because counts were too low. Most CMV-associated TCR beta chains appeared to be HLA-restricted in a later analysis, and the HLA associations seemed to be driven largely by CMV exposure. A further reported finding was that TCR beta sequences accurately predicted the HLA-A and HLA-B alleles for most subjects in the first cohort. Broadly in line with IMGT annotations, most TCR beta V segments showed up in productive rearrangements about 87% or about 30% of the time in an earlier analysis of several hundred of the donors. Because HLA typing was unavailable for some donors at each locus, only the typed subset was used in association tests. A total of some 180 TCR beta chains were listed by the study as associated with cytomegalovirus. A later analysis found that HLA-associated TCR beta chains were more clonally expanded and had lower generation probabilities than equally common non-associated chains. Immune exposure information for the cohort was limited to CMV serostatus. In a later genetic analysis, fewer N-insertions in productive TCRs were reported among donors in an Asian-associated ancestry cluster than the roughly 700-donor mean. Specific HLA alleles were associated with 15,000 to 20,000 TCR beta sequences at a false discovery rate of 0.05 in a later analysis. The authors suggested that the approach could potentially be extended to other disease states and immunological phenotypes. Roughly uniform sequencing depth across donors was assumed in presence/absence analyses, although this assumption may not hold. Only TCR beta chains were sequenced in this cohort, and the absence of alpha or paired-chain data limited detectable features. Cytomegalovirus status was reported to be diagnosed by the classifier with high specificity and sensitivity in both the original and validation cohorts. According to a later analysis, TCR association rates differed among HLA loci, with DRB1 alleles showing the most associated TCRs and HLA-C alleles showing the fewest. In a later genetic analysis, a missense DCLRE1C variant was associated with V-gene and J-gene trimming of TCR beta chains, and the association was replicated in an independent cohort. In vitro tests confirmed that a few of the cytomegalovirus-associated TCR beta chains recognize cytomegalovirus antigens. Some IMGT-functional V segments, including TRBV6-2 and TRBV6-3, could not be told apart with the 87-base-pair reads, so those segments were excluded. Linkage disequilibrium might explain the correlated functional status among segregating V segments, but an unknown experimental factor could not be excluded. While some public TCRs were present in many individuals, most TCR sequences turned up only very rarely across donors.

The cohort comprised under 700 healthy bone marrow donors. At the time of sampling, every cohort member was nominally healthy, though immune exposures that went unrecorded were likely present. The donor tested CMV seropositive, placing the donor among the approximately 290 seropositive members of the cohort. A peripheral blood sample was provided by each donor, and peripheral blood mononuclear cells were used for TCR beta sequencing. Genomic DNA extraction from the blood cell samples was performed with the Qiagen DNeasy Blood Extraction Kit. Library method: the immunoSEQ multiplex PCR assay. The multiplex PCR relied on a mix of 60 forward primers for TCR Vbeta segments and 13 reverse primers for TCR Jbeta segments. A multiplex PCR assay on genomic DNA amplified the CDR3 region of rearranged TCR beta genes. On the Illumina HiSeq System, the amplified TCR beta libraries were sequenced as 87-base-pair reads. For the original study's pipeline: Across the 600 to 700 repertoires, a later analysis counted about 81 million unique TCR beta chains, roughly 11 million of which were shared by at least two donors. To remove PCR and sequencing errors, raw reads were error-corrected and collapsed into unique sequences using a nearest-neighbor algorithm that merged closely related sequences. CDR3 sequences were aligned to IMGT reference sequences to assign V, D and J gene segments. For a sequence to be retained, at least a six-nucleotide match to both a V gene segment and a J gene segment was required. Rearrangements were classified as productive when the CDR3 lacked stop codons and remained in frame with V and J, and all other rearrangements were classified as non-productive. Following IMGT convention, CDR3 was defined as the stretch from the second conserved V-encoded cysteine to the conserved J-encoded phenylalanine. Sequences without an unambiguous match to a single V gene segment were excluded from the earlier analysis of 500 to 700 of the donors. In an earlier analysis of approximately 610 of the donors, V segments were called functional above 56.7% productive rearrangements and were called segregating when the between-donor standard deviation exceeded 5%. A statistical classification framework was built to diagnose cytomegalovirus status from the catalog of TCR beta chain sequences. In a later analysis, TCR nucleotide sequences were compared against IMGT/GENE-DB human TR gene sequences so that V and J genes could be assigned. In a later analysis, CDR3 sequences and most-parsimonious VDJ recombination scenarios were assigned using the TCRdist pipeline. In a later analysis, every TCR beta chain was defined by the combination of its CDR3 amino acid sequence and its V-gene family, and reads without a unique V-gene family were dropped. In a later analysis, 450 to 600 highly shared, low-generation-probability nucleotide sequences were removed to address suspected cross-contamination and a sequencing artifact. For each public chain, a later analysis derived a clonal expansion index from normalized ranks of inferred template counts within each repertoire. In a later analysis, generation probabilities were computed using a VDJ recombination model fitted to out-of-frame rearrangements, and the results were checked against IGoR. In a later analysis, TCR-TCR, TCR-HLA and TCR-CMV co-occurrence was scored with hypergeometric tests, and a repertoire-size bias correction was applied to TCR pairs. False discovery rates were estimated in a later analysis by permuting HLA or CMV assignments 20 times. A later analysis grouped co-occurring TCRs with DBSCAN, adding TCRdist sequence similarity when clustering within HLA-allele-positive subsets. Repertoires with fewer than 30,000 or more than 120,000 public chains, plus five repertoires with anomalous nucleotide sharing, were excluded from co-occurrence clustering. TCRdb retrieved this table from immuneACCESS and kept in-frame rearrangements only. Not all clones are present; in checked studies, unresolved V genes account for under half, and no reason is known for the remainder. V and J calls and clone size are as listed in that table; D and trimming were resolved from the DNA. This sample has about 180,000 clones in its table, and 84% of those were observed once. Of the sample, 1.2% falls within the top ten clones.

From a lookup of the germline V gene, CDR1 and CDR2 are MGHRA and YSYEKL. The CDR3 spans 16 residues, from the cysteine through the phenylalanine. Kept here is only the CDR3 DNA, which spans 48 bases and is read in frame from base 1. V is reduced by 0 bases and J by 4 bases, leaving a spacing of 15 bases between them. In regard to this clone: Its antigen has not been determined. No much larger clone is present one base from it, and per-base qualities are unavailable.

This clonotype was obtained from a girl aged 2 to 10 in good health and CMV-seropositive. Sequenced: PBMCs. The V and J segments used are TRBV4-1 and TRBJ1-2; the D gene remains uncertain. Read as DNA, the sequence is TGCGCCAGCAGCCAAGATCTTAACCGACGGGGCTATGGCTACACCTTC. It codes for CASSQDLNRRGYGYTF.